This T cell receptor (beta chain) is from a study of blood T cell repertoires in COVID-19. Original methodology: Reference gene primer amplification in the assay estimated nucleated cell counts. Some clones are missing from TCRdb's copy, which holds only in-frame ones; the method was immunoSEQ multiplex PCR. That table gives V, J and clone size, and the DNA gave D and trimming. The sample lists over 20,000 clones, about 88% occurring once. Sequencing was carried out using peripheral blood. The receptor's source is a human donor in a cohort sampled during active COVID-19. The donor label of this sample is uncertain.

The CDR3 DNA follows: TGTGCCAGCAGCTCAGCCGGGACAGGGGGTTTTGCGAGCACTGAAGCTTTCTTT. This translates into CASSSAGTGGFASTEAFF. The chain is built from TRBV5-4 and TRBJ1-1; 11 bases match TRBD1. Germline values: CDR1 SGHNT, CDR2 YYREEE (reference sequence). V shed 3 bases and J 4 bases; nucleotides not matched to a gene: 14. This CDR3 contains 18 residues.